The 14 T cell receptor beta chains below were found in one sample sequenced in a study of blood T cells in healthy people across ages. Together with a sample-barcoded 5' primer, a J-beta primer mix was included in a second PCR lasting about 6 to 11 cycles. TCRdb passed the 5' RACE reads through MiXCR, listing each CDR3 protein once. The sample lists over 1,200,000 distinct CDR3 sequences; roughly 60% were seen once. The sequenced sample was blood. These receptors originate from a man aged 18-30 years in good health.

J is TRBJ2-1 and V is TRBV12-3 or TRBV12-4; 13 nucleotides match TRBD2. V gave up 1 base and J gave up 15 bases; unmatched junction bases: 3. The CDR3 is made up of 13 amino acids. The CDR3 spells CASSLGGLAGRFF. The CDR3 DNA sequence: TGTGCCAGCAGTTTAGGGGGACTAGCGGGGAGGTTCTTC.

This sequence joins TRBV3-1 and TRBJ1-4; the D gene is possibly TRBD1 (5 bases). The germline V gene has CDR1 LGHDT and CDR2 YNNKEL (reference sequence). This CDR3 is built from 15 residues. Trimming took 5 bases from V and 2 from J, leaving 12 bases between them. The CDR3 bases are TGTGCCAGCAGCGCCCGGCAGGGTACTAATGAAAAACTGTTTTTT. It codes for CASSARQGTNEKLFF.

In this sample, this clonotype turned up a few times. The rearrangement joins TRBV6-1 to TRBJ1-2, with D uncertain. Germline V gene lookup returns CDR1 MNHNS and CDR2 SASEGT. V shed 0 bases and J shed 4 bases, with 12 bases lying between them. The CDR3 consists of 15 residues. CDR3 coding DNA: TGTGCCAGCAGTGAAGCGGTTATGGACCTCTATGGCTACACCTTC. Translated, it gives CASSEAVMDLYGYTF.

The chain uses TRBV20-1 and TRBJ2-7, with D possibly TRBD2 on 5 matching bases. The ends were cut back, 6 bases at V and 6 bases at J, with 15 bases in the middle. CDR1 is DFQATT and CDR2 is SNEGSKA in the germline V gene (reference sequence). The CDR3 is 12 residues long. The CDR3 nucleotides are TGCAGTGCCGGCGGGCCCACCTCCGAGCAGTACTTC. As protein: CSAGGPTSEQYF.

CDR3 residues: CAISEAPGNSPLHF. DNA for the CDR3: TGTGCCATCAGTGAGGCACCTGGTAATTCACCCCTCCACTTT. This chain links TRBV10-3 with TRBJ1-6; D gene ambiguous. The ends were cut back, 2 bases at V and 6 bases at J, with 8 bases in the middle. The CDR3 extends over 14 amino acids. Germline V gene lookup returns CDR1 ENHRY and CDR2 SYGVKD.

The chain has TRBV14 and TRBJ2-1; 12 bases map to TRBD1. Trimming removed 0 bases from V and 10 bases from J; junction bases left unmatched: 16. The CDR3 runs 19 residues. CDR1 is SGHDN and CDR2 is FVKESK in the germline V gene. The CDR3, as DNA: TGTGCCAGCAGCCAAGATTATTTGGCGGGACAGGGGGCTTACGGGGAGCAGTTCTTC. Amino acid sequence: CASSQDYLAGQGAYGEQFF.

This clonotype showed up just a few times. J is TRBJ2-6 and V is TRBV6-1; D gene ambiguous. Trimming took 3 bases from V and 2 from J, leaving 8 bases between them. The CDR3 is 15 amino acids. CDR1 MNHNS and CDR2 SASEGT come from the germline V gene. CDR3 in amino acids: CASSDIGTGANVLTF. DNA for the CDR3: TGTGCCAGCAGTGATATAGGGACTGGGGCCAACGTCCTGACTTTC.

V usage is TRBV28 and J usage is TRBJ1-2, with D unclear. Deletions cut 3 bases from V and 5 bases from J, with 7 bases between. CDR3 length: 12 residues. Germline-derived CDR1 and CDR2 are MDHEN and SYDVKM. The chain's CDR3 is CASSFYRYGYTF. In DNA, the CDR3 is TGTGCCAGCAGTTTTTATCGGTATGGCTACACCTTC.

This chain uses TRBV2 with TRBJ1-2; no definite D call. The germline V gene has CDR1 SNHLY and CDR2 FYNNEI. V was shortened by 6 bases and J by 5 bases, with 7 bases between the two germline ends. This CDR3 region has 11 residues. This CDR3 is CASRVAYGYTF. The CDR3 DNA is TGTGCCAGCAGAGTAGCTTATGGCTACACCTTC. The full variable domain, with the rest looked up from reference TRBV2 and TRBJ1-2, is EPEVTQTPSHQVTQMGQEVILRCVPISNHLYFYWYRQILGQKVEFLVSFYNNEISEKSEIFDDQFSVERPDGSNFTLKIRSTKLEDSAMYFCASRVAYGYTFGSGTRLTVV.

The rearrangement uses TRBV7-2 and TRBJ2-3; 9 bases map to TRBD2. Looked up from germline, CDR1 is SGHTA and CDR2 is FQGNSA. V lost 5 bases, J lost 6 bases, and 12 bases stayed unmatched. CDR3 length: 16 residues. The CDR3 region has the DNA TGTGCCAGCAGCCTCATCCGAGCGGGGGGCGGGGATACGCAGTATTTT. It yields the protein CASSLIRAGGGDTQYF.

This clonotype was seen just once. The chain is built from TRBV20-1 and TRBJ2-7, with D perhaps TRBD2 (5 bases). V gave up 2 bases and J gave up 3 bases, with 17 bases separating them. CDR3 length: 15 residues. Germline CDR1 is DFQATT and CDR2 is SNEGSKA (reference sequence). CDR3 DNA sequence: TGCAGTGCTAGATCTAATCCCGGGAACCACTACGAGCAGTACTTC. Its translation is CSARSNPGNHYEQYF.

This clonotype has just a few counts. The chain employs TRBV20-1 and TRBJ2-5, with D possibly TRBD1 on 5 matching bases. This CDR3 comprises 13 residues. Per the germline V gene, CDR1 is DFQATT and CDR2 is SNEGSKA (reference sequence). The CDR3 sequence is CGAVGAYQETQYF. Written as DNA, the CDR3 is TGCGGGGCAGTAGGGGCCTACCAAGAGACCCAGTACTTC.

CDR3 amino acids: CSVFQLTGATNYGYTF. The CDR3 DNA reads as TGCAGCGTTTTCCAACTGACAGGGGCAACGAACTATGGCTACACCTTC. The chain joins TRBV29-1 to TRBJ1-2, with 8 bases lining up with TRBD1. The CDR3 loop spans 16 amino acids. CDR1 SQVTM and CDR2 ANQGSEA come from the germline V gene. V lost 5 bases to trimming and J lost 2 bases; unmatched junction nucleotides: 13.

The rearrangement links TRBV11-2 to TRBJ2-7; D is perhaps TRBD1 (5 bases). The end of the DNA is better explained by TRBJ2-5, so the J call may be wrong. This CDR3 has 16 amino acids. Looked up from germline, CDR1 is SGHAT and CDR2 is FQNNGV. The CDR3 region has the DNA TGTGCCAGCAGCATCTGGGATGGCCAGGGTAGAGAGACCCAGTACTTC. It codes for CASSIWDGQGRETQYF.